The clone carrying this T cell receptor (beta chain) was counted between two and nine times. Its target is unknown. Quantitative 5'-RACE with molecular barcodes generated TCR beta libraries. TCRdb re-derived calls from the 5' RACE reads in MiXCR, one entry per CDR3 protein. The top ten hold about 20% of the sample, which has 700,000 or so distinct CDR3 sequences, around a fifth seen once. The data belong to a study of CD8 T cells in ankylosing spondylitis. Study-wide results and limits: Fewer than ten highly homologous variants made up a TCR beta motif that seemed to typify ankylosing spondylitis blood. The disease-linked clones had a CD8+ phenotype and low blood frequencies.

This CDR3 contains 14 residues. Trimming pared 0 bases from V and 2 bases from J, leaving 7 bases between. Germline CDR1 reads MGHDK; CDR2 reads SYGVNS. The sequencing sample was made of blood, either unsorted or a sorted T cell fraction (not recorded which). The sequence derives from a male donor with ankylosing spondylitis. The chain carries TRBV25-1 and TRBJ1-2; D unclear. CDR3 sequence reads: CASSEYPANYGYTF. CDR3 DNA sequence: TGTGCCAGCAGTGAATATCCGGCCAACTATGGCTACACCTTC.